This is a list of T cell receptor beta chains from one sample in a study of T cells in Graves' hyperthyroidism and ophthalmopathy. TCRdb processed the multiplex PCR reads anew with MiXCR; each CDR3 protein has one entry. The data hold 300,000 to 350,000 distinct CDR3 sequences, with about 21% observed a single time. Material for sequencing was blood. The receptors here all came from a woman aged 50 to 60 with Graves' hyperthyroidism. Both conserved end residues are part of each CDR3. D genes are given only for firm matches. A clone size is listed for some rows: how often the clone was seen (once, few, many), or a class if it is expanded.

J gene: TRBJ1-4
D gene: TRBD1
V gene: TRBV7-8
clone size: .
CDR3 DNA: TGTGCCAGCAGCTCCGGGACAGGGGTAAAACTGTTTTTT
CDR3 protein: CASSSGTGVKLFF

J gene: TRBJ2-2
D gene: TRBD2
V gene: TRBV20-1
clone size: many
CDR3 DNA: TGCAGTGCCCCGCAGGGTAGCGGGAGGAAGAACACCGGGGAGCTGTTTTTT
CDR3 protein: CSAPQGSGRKNTGELFF

J gene: TRBJ2-1
D gene: TRBD2
V gene: TRBV25-1
clone size: few
CDR3 DNA: TGTGCCAGCAGTGAATATAGGGCTAGCGGGAGCAATGAGCAGTTCTTC
CDR3 protein: CASSEYRASGSNEQFF

J gene: TRBJ2-7
D gene: TRBD2
V gene: TRBV15
clone size: many
CDR3 DNA: TGTGCCACCAGCAGAGATATCCGGGCTAGCGGGAACGAGCAGTACTTC
CDR3 protein: CATSRDIRASGNEQYF

J gene: TRBJ2-3
D gene: .
V gene: TRBV6-6
clone size: .
CDR3 DNA: TGTGCCAGCAGTTACTCCGAGACTAGGACAGATACGCAGTATTTT
CDR3 protein: CASSYSETRTDTQYF

J gene: TRBJ2-1
D gene: TRBD2
V gene: TRBV12-3/TRBV12-4
clone size: .
CDR3 DNA: TGTGCCAGCAGGGAGGTGACCGGGACTATGAATGAGCAGTTCTTC
CDR3 protein: CASREVTGTMNEQFF

J gene: TRBJ1-6
D gene: TRBD1
V gene: TRBV19
clone size: many
CDR3 DNA: TGTGCCAGTACCCCGGGACAGGGACCGAATTCACCCCTCCACTTT
CDR3 protein: CASTPGQGPNSPLHF

J gene: TRBJ1-1
D gene: .
V gene: TRBV5-1
clone size: many
CDR3 DNA: TGCGCCAGCAGCTTGGGACCGGGGAGTACTGAAGCTTTCTTT
CDR3 protein: CASSLGPGSTEAFF

J gene: TRBJ1-4
D gene: .
V gene: TRBV10-3
clone size: .
CDR3 DNA: TGTGCCACCCGACATCCAACTAATGAAAAACTGTTTTTT
CDR3 protein: CATRHPTNEKLFF

J gene: TRBJ2-7
D gene: TRBD1
V gene: TRBV18
clone size: .
CDR3 DNA: TGTGCCAGCTCACGGGGGGACAGGGGAGCGGGCGAGCAGTACTTC
CDR3 protein: CASSRGDRGAGEQYF

J gene: TRBJ2-7
D gene: .
V gene: TRBV20-1
clone size: many
CDR3 DNA: TGCAGTGCCTCCCAGGGCGGCGAGCAGTACTTC
CDR3 protein: CSASQGGEQYF

J gene: TRBJ1-2
D gene: TRBD1
V gene: TRBV4-2
clone size: few
CDR3 DNA: TGTGCCAGCAGCCATTTTTCCCCCCTTGGGGGACAGGGATATGGCTACACCTTC
CDR3 protein: CASSHFSPLGGQGYGYTF

J gene: TRBJ2-7
D gene: TRBD2
V gene: TRBV2
clone size: many
CDR3 DNA: TGTGCCAGCAGTAGGAATGGACTAGCGGGTGACGAGCAGTACTTC
CDR3 protein: CASSRNGLAGDEQYF

J gene: TRBJ1-6
D gene: .
V gene: TRBV7-9
clone size: many
CDR3 DNA: TGTGCCAGCACCAGGGGAAGTGGTAATTCACCCCTCCACTTT
CDR3 protein: CASTRGSGNSPLHF

J gene: TRBJ2-1
D gene: TRBD1
V gene: TRBV7-9
clone size: many
CDR3 DNA: TGTGCCAGCCAGGGACAGGGTTACAATGAGCAGTTCTTC
CDR3 protein: CASQGQGYNEQFF

J gene: TRBJ2-1
D gene: .
V gene: TRBV5-1
clone size: .
CDR3 DNA: TGTGCCAGCAGCTCCGGGCGGGGAGCCCCCTACGAGCAGTTCTTC
CDR3 protein: CASSSGRGAPYEQFF

J gene: TRBJ2-1
D gene: TRBD1
V gene: TRBV7-8
clone size: many
CDR3 DNA: TGTGCCAGCAGCCCCGGGACAGTTTGGGATGAGCAGTTCTTC
CDR3 protein: CASSPGTVWDEQFF

J gene: TRBJ2-7
D gene: .
V gene: TRBV5-1
clone size: many
CDR3 DNA: TGCGCCAGCAGCTTGGCCGACAGGACCTACGAGCAGTACTTC
CDR3 protein: CASSLADRTYEQYF

J gene: TRBJ1-4
D gene: TRBD1
V gene: TRBV11-2
clone size: many
CDR3 DNA: TGTGCCAGCAGCCCCGCCCAGGACAGGGTCGAAAAACTGTTTTTT
CDR3 protein: CASSPAQDRVEKLFF

J gene: TRBJ2-2
D gene: TRBD1
V gene: TRBV11-3
clone size: many
CDR3 DNA: TGTGCCAGCAGCAAAACAGGGGTGGGCACCGGGGAGCTGTTTTTT
CDR3 protein: CASSKTGVGTGELFF

J gene: TRBJ2-3
D gene: .
V gene: TRBV12-3/TRBV12-4
clone size: many
CDR3 DNA: TGTGCCAGCAGACCAGGGTGGGGGAGCACAGATACGCAGTATTTT
CDR3 protein: CASRPGWGSTDTQYF

J gene: TRBJ2-1
D gene: TRBD2
V gene: TRBV20-1
clone size: .
CDR3 DNA: TGCAGTGCTAGAGATCGGACTAGCGGACGAATTAACTCCTACAATGAGCAGTTCTTC
CDR3 protein: CSARDRTSGRINSYNEQFF

J gene: TRBJ1-1
D gene: TRBD1
V gene: TRBV6-1
clone size: few
CDR3 DNA: TGTGCCAGCAACAACAGGGGCGGGAACACTGAAGCTTTCTTT
CDR3 protein: CASNNRGGNTEAFF

J gene: TRBJ1-2
D gene: .
V gene: TRBV20-1
clone size: .
CDR3 DNA: TGCAGTGCTAGGGCTGGGTTCGACTATGGCTACACCTTC
CDR3 protein: CSARAGFDYGYTF

J gene: TRBJ2-7
D gene: .
V gene: TRBV19
clone size: many
CDR3 DNA: TGTGCCAGTAGTATAGCCCGGGATTACGAGCAGTACTTC
CDR3 protein: CASSIARDYEQYF

J gene: TRBJ2-3
D gene: TRBD2
V gene: TRBV28
clone size: many
CDR3 DNA: TGTGCCAGCAGTCCCGGGGGGGGGGTCGATACGCAGTATTTT
CDR3 protein: CASSPGGGVDTQYF

J gene: TRBJ2-5
D gene: TRBD2
V gene: TRBV5-5
clone size: .
CDR3 DNA: TGTGCCAGCAGCTCGGAACTAGCGGGGGCTTACCAAGAGACCCAGTACTTC
CDR3 protein: CASSSELAGAYQETQYF

J gene: TRBJ2-7
D gene: TRBD1
V gene: TRBV6-1
clone size: many
CDR3 DNA: TGTGCCAGCAGTGAAGCGGCATCGGGGACAGGTTACGAGCAGTACTTC
CDR3 protein: CASSEAASGTGYEQYF

J gene: TRBJ1-5
D gene: TRBD1
V gene: TRBV9
clone size: many
CDR3 DNA: TGTGCCAGCAGCGAGGGGACAGGGGTGAGTCAGCCCCAGCATTTT
CDR3 protein: CASSEGTGVSQPQHF

J gene: TRBJ2-7
D gene: TRBD2
V gene: TRBV20-1
clone size: few
CDR3 DNA: TGCAGTGCTACACCCCGGACTAGCGGGAGTTACGAGCAGTACTTC
CDR3 protein: CSATPRTSGSYEQYF

J gene: TRBJ1-1
D gene: .
V gene: TRBV19
clone size: few
CDR3 DNA: TGTGCCAGTAGCGGACAAGCAAACACTGAAGCTTTCTTT
CDR3 protein: CASSGQANTEAFF

J gene: TRBJ1-3
D gene: .
V gene: TRBV6-1
clone size: .
CDR3 DNA: TGTGCCAGCAGTCGGGAGCCCGGAAACACCATATATTTT
CDR3 protein: CASSREPGNTIYF

J gene: TRBJ1-5
D gene: .
V gene: TRBV27
clone size: many
CDR3 DNA: TGTGCCAGCAGTTTAAATCAGCCCCAGCATTTT
CDR3 protein: CASSLNQPQHF

J gene: TRBJ2-3
D gene: TRBD2
V gene: TRBV4-1
clone size: few
CDR3 DNA: TGCGCCAGCAGCCACCGGGGACTAGCGGGCGCGTCGTCTAGCACAGATACGCAGTATTTT
CDR3 protein: CASSHRGLAGASSSTDTQYF

J gene: TRBJ2-7
D gene: .
V gene: TRBV28
clone size: .
CDR3 DNA: TGTGCCAGCAGCCCCTCCGGTAGGTTGGTCTCCTACGAGCAGTACTTC
CDR3 protein: CASSPSGRLVSYEQYF

J gene: TRBJ2-7
D gene: .
V gene: TRBV24-1
clone size: many
CDR3 DNA: TGTGCCACCAGTGATCAGGGGAAAAAGGGCTACGAGCAGTACTTC
CDR3 protein: CATSDQGKKGYEQYF

J gene: TRBJ2-1
D gene: .
V gene: TRBV2
clone size: .
CDR3 DNA: TGTGCCAGCAGTGGAACGCCAGCGGCGCTCTACAATGAGCAGTTCTTC
CDR3 protein: CASSGTPAALYNEQFF

J gene: TRBJ2-3
D gene: .
V gene: TRBV29-1
clone size: many
CDR3 DNA: TGCAGCGTCTCGGGACTCCCAAGCACAGATACGCAGTATTTT
CDR3 protein: CSVSGLPSTDTQYF

J gene: TRBJ2-4
D gene: TRBD2
V gene: TRBV6-1
clone size: .
CDR3 DNA: TGTGCCAGCAGTAATAGACTAGCGGGGGAAAACATTCAGTACTTC
CDR3 protein: CASSNRLAGENIQYF

J gene: TRBJ1-2
D gene: .
V gene: TRBV3-1
clone size: .
CDR3 DNA: TGTGCCAGCAGCCAAGGAAGGACAGATCCAAACTATGGCTACACCTTC
CDR3 protein: CASSQGRTDPNYGYTF

J gene: TRBJ2-1
D gene: TRBD1
V gene: TRBV2
clone size: .
CDR3 DNA: TGTGCCAGCAGTTCCGGGACAGTTGACAATGAGCAGTTCTTC
CDR3 protein: CASSSGTVDNEQFF

J gene: TRBJ2-1
D gene: .
V gene: TRBV28
clone size: many
CDR3 DNA: TGTGCCAGCAGTTTCGGGCAGGGGCTATACAATGAGCAGTTCTTC
CDR3 protein: CASSFGQGLYNEQFF

J gene: TRBJ2-5
D gene: .
V gene: TRBV20-1
clone size: .
CDR3 DNA: TGCAGTGCTAGATTTACCGGGACACAAGAGACTCAGTACTTC
CDR3 protein: CSARFTGTQETQYF

J gene: TRBJ2-7
D gene: TRBD1
V gene: TRBV12-3/TRBV12-4
clone size: many
CDR3 DNA: TGTGCCAGCAGTTTAGCCGGGACAGGCTTCCACTTC
CDR3 protein: CASSLAGTGFHF

J gene: TRBJ2-1
D gene: TRBD2
V gene: TRBV19
clone size: many
CDR3 DNA: TGTGCCAGTAGCCTCTCCGGGACTAGCGGGACGAATGAGCAGTTCTTC
CDR3 protein: CASSLSGTSGTNEQFF

J gene: TRBJ2-2
D gene: .
V gene: TRBV5-1
clone size: few
CDR3 DNA: TGCGCCAGCAGCTTGTTGGGGAAGAACACCGGGGAGCTGTTTTTT
CDR3 protein: CASSLLGKNTGELFF

J gene: TRBJ2-7
D gene: TRBD1
V gene: TRBV9
clone size: .
CDR3 DNA: TGTGCCAGCAGCGGACAGGGGGCGGATTCCTACGAGCAGTACTTC
CDR3 protein: CASSGQGADSYEQYF

J gene: TRBJ2-4
D gene: .
V gene: TRBV2
clone size: many
CDR3 DNA: TGTGCCAGCAGTGACCGGGGCGATAAAAACATTCAGTACTTC
CDR3 protein: CASSDRGDKNIQYF

J gene: TRBJ2-6
D gene: .
V gene: TRBV28
clone size: .
CDR3 DNA: TGTGCCAGCAGATACCCTGGGGCCAACGTCCTGACTTTC
CDR3 protein: CASRYPGANVLTF

J gene: TRBJ2-1
D gene: TRBD2
V gene: TRBV29-1
clone size: .
CDR3 DNA: TGCAGCGTCGCCCTAGGACTAGCGGGAGGGAGTGAGCAGCTCTTC
CDR3 protein: CSVALGLAGGSEQLF

J gene: TRBJ2-2
D gene: TRBD2
V gene: TRBV6-1
clone size: many
CDR3 DNA: TGTGCCACCGGGGAACTAGCGGGGGGGGCGGCGAACACCGGGGAGCTGTTTTTT
CDR3 protein: CATGELAGGAANTGELFF

J gene: TRBJ1-1
D gene: .
V gene: TRBV6-5
clone size: few
CDR3 DNA: TGTGCCAGCAGTTACGGGTGGGAGAACACTGAAGCTTTCTTT
CDR3 protein: CASSYGWENTEAFF

J gene: TRBJ1-4
D gene: TRBD1
V gene: TRBV30
clone size: many
CDR3 DNA: TGTGCCATGGGAGGCCCGGACAGGACTAATGAAAAACTGTTTTTT
CDR3 protein: CAMGGPDRTNEKLFF

J gene: TRBJ2-7
D gene: TRBD1
V gene: TRBV6-1
clone size: many
CDR3 DNA: TGTGCCAGCAAAGACAGGGGCCTCGATCACGAGCAGTACTTC
CDR3 protein: CASKDRGLDHEQYF

J gene: TRBJ2-1
D gene: .
V gene: TRBV7-2
clone size: .
CDR3 DNA: TGTGCCAGCAGCCCAGTACTAAGCAATGAGCAGTTCTTC
CDR3 protein: CASSPVLSNEQFF

J gene: TRBJ1-1
D gene: .
V gene: TRBV19
clone size: .
CDR3 DNA: TGTGCCAGTAGTATACTGAACACTGAAGCTTTCTTT
CDR3 protein: CASSILNTEAFF

J gene: TRBJ2-3
D gene: .
V gene: TRBV24-1
clone size: .
CDR3 DNA: TGTGCCACCAGTGACAATAGCCGGGGGGCCTGGGATACGCAGTATTTT
CDR3 protein: CATSDNSRGAWDTQYF

J gene: TRBJ1-2
D gene: .
V gene: TRBV27
clone size: few
CDR3 DNA: TGTGCCAGCAGTTCACCCCTACAGGGCGCCTATGGCTACACCTTC
CDR3 protein: CASSSPLQGAYGYTF

J gene: TRBJ2-2
D gene: TRBD1
V gene: TRBV12-5
clone size: .
CDR3 DNA: TGTGCTAGTGGTGCCGGGACAGGGGGCGCTAAAACCGGGGAGCTGTTTTTT
CDR3 protein: CASGAGTGGAKTGELFF

J gene: TRBJ2-5
D gene: .
V gene: TRBV10-3
clone size: .
CDR3 DNA: TGTGCCACCCAGTTGAGTGAGACCCAGTACTTC
CDR3 protein: CATQLSETQYF